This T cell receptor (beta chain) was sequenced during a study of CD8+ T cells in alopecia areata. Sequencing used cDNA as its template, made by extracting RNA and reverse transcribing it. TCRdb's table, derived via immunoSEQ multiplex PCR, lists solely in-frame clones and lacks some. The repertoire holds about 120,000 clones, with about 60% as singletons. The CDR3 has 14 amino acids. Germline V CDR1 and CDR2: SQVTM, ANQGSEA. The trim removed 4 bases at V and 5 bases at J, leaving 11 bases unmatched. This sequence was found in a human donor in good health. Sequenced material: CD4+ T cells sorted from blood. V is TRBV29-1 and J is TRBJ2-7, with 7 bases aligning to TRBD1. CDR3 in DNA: TGCAGCGTTGGATCTAGACAGGGTACGGACGAGCAGTACTTC. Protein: CSVGSRQGTDEQYF.